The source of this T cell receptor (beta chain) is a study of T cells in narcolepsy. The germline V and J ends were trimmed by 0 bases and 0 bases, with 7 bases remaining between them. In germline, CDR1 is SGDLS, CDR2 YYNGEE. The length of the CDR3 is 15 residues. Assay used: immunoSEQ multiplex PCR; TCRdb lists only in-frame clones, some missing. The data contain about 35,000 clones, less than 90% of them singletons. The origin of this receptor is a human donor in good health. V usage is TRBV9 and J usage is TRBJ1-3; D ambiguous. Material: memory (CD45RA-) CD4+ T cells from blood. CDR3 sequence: CASSVADGSGNTIYF. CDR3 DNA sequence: TGTGCCAGCAGCGTAGCTGACGGCTCTGGAAACACCATATATTTT. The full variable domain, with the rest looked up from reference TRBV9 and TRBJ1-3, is DSGVTQTPKHLITATGQRVTLRCSPRSGDLSVYWYQQSLDQGLQFLIQYYNGEERAKGNILERFSAQQFPDLHSELNLSSLELGDSALYFCASSVADGSGNTIYFGEGSWLTVV.